This record concerns one TCR beta chain sequence. Its antigen specificity is not known. A read error may account for a junction end that differs from germline. The method was the immunoSEQ multiplex PCR assay. RNA was extracted from all samples and reverse transcribed into cDNA as template for TCR sequencing. SuperScript III was used for first-strand cDNA synthesis, primed with a 2:1 mix of oligo-dT and random hexamers. Amplification bias was assessed with a synthetic immune receptor repertoire, and residual bias was removed computationally. Under the source paper's analysis protocol: After raw reads were preprocessed to remove errors, the CDR3 was defined following IMGT conventions as running from the conserved cysteine to phenylalanine. To get clonality, Shannon entropy was normalized by log2 of the number of productive unique TCRs and the result was subtracted from 1. Whether each scalp clone was CD4 or CD8 was inferred by checking scalp TCRbeta sequences against the CD4 and CD8 repertoires from sorted blood. What TCRdb holds here is the immuneACCESS table cut down to in-frame rearrangements. Part of the clones is not present; checked against another copy, under half of the missing clones reflect an unresolved V gene, and the others are unexplained. For V, J and clone size, that table is used; D and trimming come from the DNA. This sample lists almost 250,000 clones; 65% to 70% were detected once. The ten most abundant clones make up more than 0.95% of the sample.

The source of the sample is a study of CD8+ T cells in alopecia areata listed by TCRdb under 2018. General notes on the study: The treated patients, all with moderate-to-severe alopecia areata, were enrolled in an open-label pilot trial of oral tofacitinib given at 5 to 10 mg twice daily. In humans, TCRbeta sequencing was performed on scalp tissue and on sorted CD4+ and CD8+ peripheral blood T cells from healthy controls and from patients with patchy or totalis/universalis alopecia areata. Patients stayed on tofacitinib for 6 to 18 months and then had 6 months of follow-up off drug so that delayed response and recurrence could be assessed. Clonality in the scalp was compared among normal scalp (n=4), patchy alopecia areata scalp (n=8), and alopecia totalis/universalis scalp (n=8). TCRbeta CDR3 regions were amplified by immunoSEQ multiplex PCR using 35 Vbeta forward and 13 Jbeta reverse primers. In both human patients and the C3H/HeJ mouse model, the study applied high-throughput TCRbeta sequencing to look at T cell clonal expansion in alopecia areata. Biopsies were taken from tofacitinib-treated patients at baseline and at 4 and 24 weeks of treatment, and a later scalp biopsy was taken in several of the tofacitinib-treated patients. RNA was obtained with the PAXgene miRNA kit for fixed scalp, the miRNeasy kit for PBMCs, and the RNeasy kit for mouse skin.

The label giving this sample's time point can be read as: baseline before oral tofacitinib. Lesional scalp punch biopsies and peripheral blood were obtained from alopecia areata patients. After PBMCs were isolated by density centrifugation and stained for CD3, CD4 and CD8, a FACSAria was used to sort CD4+ and CD8+ T cells. Summary of the overall study and its limitations: Compared with normal scalp, lesional scalp had higher clonality and more expanded CD8+ clones, particularly in alopecia totalis/universalis, a pattern that suggests antigenic drive. Resident alphabeta T cells in normal human skin are also sequenced, complicating scalp TCR repertoire analysis, unlike mouse skin dominated by gammadelta T cells. Compared with mice, TCR sequences shared between patients were less clear, possibly partly because of HLA diversity across the patient population.

The TCR sequence derives from a human donor with alopecia areata. The sample was CD4+ T cells sorted from blood, taken at week 0.

The DNA sequence is given as TGTGCTAGCAGCTCACTAGTGGCCACAGATACGCAGTATTTT. Its protein is CASSSLVATDTQYF. The chain is assembled from TRBV7-7 and TRBJ2-3; the D segment could be TRBD2, given 5 matching bases. Taken from the germline V gene (reference sequence), the CDR1 and CDR2 loops are SSHAT and FNYEAQ. The CDR3, cysteine through phenylalanine, is 14 amino acids long. Only the CDR3 DNA stays, 42 bases, in frame from base 1.